One and the same sample provided the 12 T cell receptor beta chains below, sequenced in a study of blood T cell repertoires in COVID-19. Generated by immunoSEQ multiplex PCR, the TCRdb table keeps only in-frame clones and is missing some. There are roughly 290,000 clones in the sample; 85% to 90% occur only once, and around 0.84% lies in the top ten. The sequenced sample consisted of peripheral blood. Receptors were obtained from a man aged 25 to 45 with acute or convalescent COVID-19.

The chain has TRBV11-2 and TRBJ2-1; 7 nucleotides align to TRBD1. This CDR3 comprises 14 residues. The V gene's germline CDR1 is SGHAT and CDR2 FQNNGV. The V segment lost 0 bases and the J segment 14 bases; nucleotides outside the gene matches: 10. The CDR3 DNA is TGTGCCAGCAGCTTAGATCGCGGACAGGTATTGGAGTTCTTC. As protein: CASSLDRGQVLEFF.

The chain links TRBV18 to TRBJ2-3, with a tentative D call TRBD1 (6 bases). The CDR3 length is 14 residues. From germline, CDR1 is KGHSH and CDR2 LQKENI. V was pared by 3 bases and J by 4 bases, with 11 bases between. CDR3 protein: CASSPDWGPDTQYF. The CDR3 bases are TGTGCCAGCTCACCGGACTGGGGGCCAGATACGCAGTATTTT.

The chain uses TRBV20-1 and TRBJ2-7; weak D call: TRBD1 (5 bases). This CDR3 spans 13 amino acids. The V gene lost 7 bases and the J gene lost 0 bases, with 13 bases spanning the gap. Germline CDR1 is DFQATT and CDR2 is SNEGSKA (reference sequence). In DNA form, the CDR3 reads TGCAGTGTTAGTGAGGACATCTCCTACGAGCAGTACTTC. This codes for CSVSEDISYEQYF.

This chain joins TRBV6-6 and TRBJ2-1; 11 nucleotides line up with TRBD2. V was clipped by 4 bases and J by 6 bases; unmatched bases: 8. The length of the CDR3 is 16 residues. Germline lookup yields CDR1 MNHNY and CDR2 SVGAGI (reference sequence). CDR3 nucleotides: TGTGCCAGCAGTTTCACCCGACTAGCGGGGTTCAATGAGCAGTTCTTC. This sequence encodes CASSFTRLAGFNEQFF.

V gene TRBV10-3 combines with J gene TRBJ1-3; D might be TRBD1 (5 bases). CDR3 length: 17 amino acids. The ends were cut back, 6 bases at V and 0 bases at J, with 18 bases in the middle. The germline gives CDR1 ENHRY, CDR2 SYGVKD. The CDR3 sequence: CAIRPTPPGNSGNTIYF. The CDR3 DNA reads as TGTGCCATCAGGCCAACACCTCCAGGGAACTCTGGAAACACCATATATTTT.

V usage is TRBV19 and J usage is TRBJ2-1, with 12 bases fitting TRBD2. CDR3 size: 15 residues. Losses at the gene ends were 3 bases for V and 7 bases for J; bases not matched to a gene: 4. Germline values: CDR1 LNHDA, CDR2 SQIVND (reference sequence). CDR3 loop: CASSILAGGRNEQFF. For the CDR3, the DNA is TGTGCCAGTAGTATCCTAGCGGGGGGGCGGAATGAGCAGTTCTTC.

The V gene is TRBV30, the J gene TRBJ1-1, with a possible D match to TRBD1 (5 bases). The CDR3 contains 13 residues. The V end was cut by 2 bases, the J end by 0 bases, with 7 bases between. In germline, CDR1 is GTSNPN, CDR2 SVGIG (reference sequence). In nucleotides, the CDR3 is TGTGCCTGGAGTAGACAGATGAACACTGAAGCTTTCTTT. This codes for CAWSRQMNTEAFF.

The rearrangement joins TRBV6-2 or TRBV6-3 to TRBJ2-2, with a weak D call TRBD2 (6 bases). The germline V gene has CDR1 MNHEY and CDR2 SVGEGT. The CDR3 consists of 15 residues. Deletions cut 5 bases from V and 4 bases from J, with 14 bases between. The DNA for the CDR3 is TGTGCCAGCAGTATTTTACTAGCAGTCACCGGGGAGCTGTTTTTT. Amino acid sequence: CASSILLAVTGELFF.

The CDR3 reads CASSLAGFSYNEQFF. Here the CDR3 DNA reads TGCGCCAGCAGCTTAGCGGGCTTCTCCTACAATGAGCAGTTCTTC. The V call is TRBV5-1, the J call TRBJ2-1; a weak D match, TRBD2 (6 bases). Trimming left V 2 bases short and J 0 bases short, with 9 bases between. Per germline, CDR1 SGHRS and CDR2 YFSETQ. This CDR3 has 15 residues.

The CDR3 sequence is CASSSPLTGPTTDTQYF. The CDR3, as DNA: TGTGCCAGCAGCTCGCCATTGACAGGTCCCACCACAGATACGCAGTATTTT. The chain joins TRBV7-9 to TRBJ2-3; D is perhaps TRBD1 (6 bases). CDR3 length equals 17 residues. Germline loops: CDR1 SEHNR, CDR2 FQNEAQ (reference sequence). Trimming shortened V by 4 bases and J by 2 bases, and 19 bases separated the two germline ends.

The chain employs TRBV29-1 and TRBJ1-3; 7 positions agree with TRBD1. The length of the CDR3 is 11 residues. CDR1 is SQVTM and CDR2 is ANQGSEA in the germline V gene. V lost 5 bases to trimming and J lost 8 bases; unmatched junction nucleotides: 3. Here the CDR3 DNA reads TGCAGCGTTAGACAGGGCGACACCATATATTTT. Protein product: CSVRQGDTIYF.

This chain connects TRBV9 to TRBJ2-1, with D possibly being TRBD2 (6 bases). There are 20 residues in the CDR3. CDR1 and CDR2 from the germline V gene are SGDLS and YYNGEE. Trimming stripped 3 bases from V and 0 bases from J, with 25 bases between. CDR3 amino acids: CASSGVGGGGFSSSYNEQFF. The CDR3 DNA reads as TGTGCCAGCAGCGGGGTCGGTGGGGGAGGCTTTTCCAGCTCCTACAATGAGCAGTTCTTC.